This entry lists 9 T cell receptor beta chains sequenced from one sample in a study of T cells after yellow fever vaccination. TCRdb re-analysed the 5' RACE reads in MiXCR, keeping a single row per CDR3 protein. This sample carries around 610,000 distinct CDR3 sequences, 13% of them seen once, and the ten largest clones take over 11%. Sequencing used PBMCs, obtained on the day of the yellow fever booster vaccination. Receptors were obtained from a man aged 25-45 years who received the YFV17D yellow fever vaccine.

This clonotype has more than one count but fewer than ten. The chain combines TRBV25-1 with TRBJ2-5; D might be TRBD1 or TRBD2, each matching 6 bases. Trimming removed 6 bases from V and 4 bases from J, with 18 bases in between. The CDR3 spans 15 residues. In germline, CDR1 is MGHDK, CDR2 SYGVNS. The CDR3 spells CASRNTGRFLETQYF. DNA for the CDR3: TGTGCCAGCAGGAACACAGGGAGGTTTTTAGAGACCCAGTACTTC.

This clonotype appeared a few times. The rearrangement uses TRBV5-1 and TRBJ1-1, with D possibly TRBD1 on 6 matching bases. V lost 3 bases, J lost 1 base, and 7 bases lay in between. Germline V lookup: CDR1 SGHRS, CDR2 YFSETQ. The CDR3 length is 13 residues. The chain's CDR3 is CASSSGQNTEAFF. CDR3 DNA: TGCGCCAGCAGCTCGGGACAGAACACTGAAGCTTTCTTT.

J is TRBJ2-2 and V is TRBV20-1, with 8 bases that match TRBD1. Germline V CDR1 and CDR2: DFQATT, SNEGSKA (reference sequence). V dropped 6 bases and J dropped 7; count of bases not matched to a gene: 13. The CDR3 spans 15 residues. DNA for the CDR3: TGCAGTGCCCCCCCCCTTGGACAGGGCAACGGGGAGCTGTTTTTT. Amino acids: CSAPPLGQGNGELFF.

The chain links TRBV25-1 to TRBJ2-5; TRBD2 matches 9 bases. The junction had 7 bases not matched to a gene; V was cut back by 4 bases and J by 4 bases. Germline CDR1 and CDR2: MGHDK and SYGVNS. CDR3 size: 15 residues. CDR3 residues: CASSVGSGSIETQYF. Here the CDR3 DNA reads TGTGCCAGCAGTGTGGGTAGCGGGAGTATAGAGACCCAGTACTTC. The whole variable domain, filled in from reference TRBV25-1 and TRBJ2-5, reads EADIYQTPRYLVIGTGKKITLECSQTMGHDKMYWYQQDPGMELHLIHYSYGVNSTEKGDLSSESTVSRIRTEHFPLTLESARPSHTSQYLCASSVGSGSIETQYFGPGTRLLVL.

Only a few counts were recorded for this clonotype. DNA of the CDR3: TGTGCCATCAGTGGACTAGCTGGCGATGAGCAGTTCTTC. Translated, it gives CAISGLAGDEQFF. The chain has TRBV10-3 and TRBJ2-1; 7 nucleotides agree with TRBD2. Per germline, CDR1 ENHRY and CDR2 SYGVKD. V shed 4 bases and J 8 bases; nucleotides not matched to a gene: 5. The CDR3 has 13 amino acids.

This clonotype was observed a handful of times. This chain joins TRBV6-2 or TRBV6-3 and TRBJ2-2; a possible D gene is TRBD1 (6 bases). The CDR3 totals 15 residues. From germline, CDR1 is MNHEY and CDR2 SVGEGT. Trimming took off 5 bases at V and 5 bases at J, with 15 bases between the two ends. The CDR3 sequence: CASSPTTQGTGELFF. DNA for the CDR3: TGTGCCAGCAGTCCAACGACCCAGGGGACCGGGGAGCTGTTTTTT.

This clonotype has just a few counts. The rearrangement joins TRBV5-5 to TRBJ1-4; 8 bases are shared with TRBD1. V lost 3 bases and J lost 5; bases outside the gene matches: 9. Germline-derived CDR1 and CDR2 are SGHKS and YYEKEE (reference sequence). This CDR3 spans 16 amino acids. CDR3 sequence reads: CASSSNTGGGNEKLFF. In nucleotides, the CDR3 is TGTGCCAGCAGCTCCAACACAGGGGGAGGGAATGAAAAACTGTTTTTT.

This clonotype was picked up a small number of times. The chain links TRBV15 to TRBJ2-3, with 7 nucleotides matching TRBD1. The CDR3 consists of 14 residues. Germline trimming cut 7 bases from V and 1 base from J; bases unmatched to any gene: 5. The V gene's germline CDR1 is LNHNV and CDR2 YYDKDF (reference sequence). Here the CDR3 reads CATKGAEGTDTQYF. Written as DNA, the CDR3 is TGTGCCACCAAGGGGGCTGAAGGCACAGATACGCAGTATTTT.

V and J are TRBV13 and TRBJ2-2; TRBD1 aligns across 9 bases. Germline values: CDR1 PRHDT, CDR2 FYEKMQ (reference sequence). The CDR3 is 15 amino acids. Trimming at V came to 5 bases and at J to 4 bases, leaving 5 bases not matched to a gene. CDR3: CASSTDRGRTGELFF. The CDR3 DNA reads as TGTGCCAGCAGCACGGACAGGGGTCGCACCGGGGAGCTGTTTTTT. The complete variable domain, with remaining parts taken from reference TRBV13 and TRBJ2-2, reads AAGVIQSPRHLIKEKRETATLKCYPIPRHDTVYWYQQGPGQDPQFLISFYEKMQSDKGSIPDRFSAQQFSDYHSELNMSSLELGDSALYFCASSTDRGRTGELFFGEGSRLTVL.